A single sample is the source of the 23 T cell receptor beta chains below, sequenced in a study of beta chain features in type 1 diabetes. As every portion of the isolated RNA was reverse transcribed, the sequencing read expressed TCRB transcripts. Assay used: immunoSEQ multiplex PCR; TCRdb lists only in-frame clones, some missing. The data show around 53,000 clones, under 75% seen once. The antigens for these receptors are not known. Study-level results: Moderately but significantly shorter TCRB CDR3s were found in Type 1 diabetes patients in all four CD4+ subsets.

Material for sequencing was stem cell memory CD4+ T cells from blood. The origin of the receptors is a woman aged 25 to 45 with type 1 diabetes.

The rearrangement links TRBV25-1 to TRBJ2-7; TRBD1 is a possible D gene (5 bases). The CDR3 has 13 residues. The germline gives CDR1 MGHDK, CDR2 SYGVNS. The V end lost 5 bases, the J end lost 3 bases, and 11 bases lay between the germline ends. The CDR3 sequence is CASSSSGYYEQYF. In DNA form, the CDR3 reads TGTGCCAGCAGTTCGTCAGGGTACTACGAGCAGTACTTC.

The V and J genes are TRBV2 and TRBJ1-2, with no clear D. The V gene lost 7 bases and the J gene lost 3 bases, with 15 bases spanning the gap. CDR3 size: 14 residues. CDR1 SNHLY and CDR2 FYNNEI come from the germline V gene. CDR3 DNA: TGTGCCAGCAAATCGTTTCGGTCGGACTATGGCTACACCTTC. Encoded protein: CASKSFRSDYGYTF.

The chain recombines TRBV5-4 with TRBJ1-1; 12 nucleotides line up with TRBD1. The ends lost 4 bases at V and 10 bases at J; junction bases unmatched: 8. CDR3 size: 14 residues. Germline V gene data show CDR1 as SGHNT and CDR2 as YYREEE (reference sequence). The DNA for the CDR3 is TGTGCCAGCAGCCGCCCGGGACAGGGGGCAGGAGCTTTCTTT. Protein sequence: CASSRPGQGAGAFF.

The chain combines TRBV9 with TRBJ2-1, with 15 positions matching TRBD2. Germline V gene lookup returns CDR1 SGDLS and CDR2 YYNGEE. J lost 8 bases, V lost 0 bases, and 9 bases had no gene match. The CDR3 is 18 residues long. CDR3 sequence (DNA): TGTGCCAGCAGCGTAGCCAAAGGGACTAGCGGGAGGTGGGATGAGCAGTTCTTC. This codes for CASSVAKGTSGRWDEQFF.

The genes are TRBV12-5 and TRBJ2-1; 7 bases are shared with TRBD2. Trimming cost V 0 bases and J 3 bases; bases outside gene matches: 8. The CDR3 extends over 17 amino acids. Germline V gene data show CDR1 as LGHNT and CDR2 as FRNRAP. The CDR3 reads CASGLVLASGHYNEQFF. As DNA, the CDR3 is TGTGCTAGTGGTTTGGTATTGGCTAGCGGACACTACAATGAGCAGTTCTTC.

The chain combines TRBV7-2 with TRBJ2-3; TRBD2 aligns across 8 bases. Germline-derived CDR1 and CDR2 are SGHTA and FQGNSA. V lost 2 bases, J lost 2 bases, and 6 bases stayed unmatched. The CDR3 has 16 amino acids. The CDR3 nucleotides read TGTGCCAGCAGCTTATATGCGGGAGGCACCACAGATACGCAGTATTTT. Protein product: CASSLYAGGTTDTQYF.

The chain uses TRBV7-9 and TRBJ2-5; 12 nucleotides line up with TRBD2. Germline CDR1 is SEHNR and CDR2 is FQNEAQ (reference sequence). V gave up 5 bases and J gave up 4 bases; unmatched junction bases: 8. This CDR3 spans 16 amino acids. The CDR3 loop is CASSPPSGRAAETQYF. The CDR3 DNA sequence: TGTGCCAGCAGCCCCCCTAGCGGGAGGGCCGCAGAGACCCAGTACTTC.

This chain joins TRBV5-1 and TRBJ2-7; 11 bases align to TRBD2. The CDR3 consists of 15 residues. CDR1 is SGHRS and CDR2 is YFSETQ in the germline V gene. J lost 3 bases, V lost 4 bases, and 6 bases had no gene match. CDR3 sequence (DNA): TGCGCCAGCAGCCCCACACTAGCGGGAGTCTACGAGCAGTACTTC. Its protein is CASSPTLAGVYEQYF.

CDR3 region: CASSRLAGTYEQYF. In DNA form, the CDR3 reads TGCGCCAGCAGCCGGCTAGCGGGGACCTACGAGCAGTACTTC. This chain links TRBV4-1 with TRBJ2-7; TRBD2 matches 9 bases. The germline V gene has CDR1 MGHRA and CDR2 YSYEKL. The CDR3 covers 14 residues. The ends lost 4 bases at V and 2 bases at J; junction bases unmatched: 3.

The table lists this clone with a few counts. This chain uses TRBV6-6 with TRBJ2-5, with D possibly matching TRBD2 (6 bases). Germline lookup yields CDR1 MNHNY and CDR2 SVGAGI (reference sequence). The V gene lost 6 bases and the J gene lost 3 bases, with 20 bases spanning the gap. The CDR3 spans 16 residues. The CDR3: CASSTGLQVGEETQYF. The CDR3 bases are TGTGCCAGCAGCACAGGACTACAAGTGGGGGAAGAGACCCAGTACTTC.

The rearrangement links TRBV7-8 to TRBJ2-7; 8 bases are a match to TRBD2. After removal of 5 bases from V and 2 bases from J, the junction contained 5 bases not matched to a gene. Germline assignment: CDR1 SGHVS and CDR2 FQNEAQ. The CDR3 length is 14 residues. The chain's CDR3 is CASSRPLAAYEQYF. CDR3 in DNA: TGTGCCAGCAGCAGGCCACTAGCGGCCTACGAGCAGTACTTC.

The V call is TRBV5-6, the J call TRBJ1-5; possibly TRBD1 for D (6 bases). Per germline, CDR1 SGHDT and CDR2 YYEEEE. The CDR3 totals 16 residues. V was pared by 0 bases and J by 0 bases, with 10 bases between. CDR3: CASSLGVGASNQPQHF. CDR3 DNA sequence: TGTGCCAGCAGCTTGGGTGTGGGGGCTAGCAATCAGCCCCAGCATTTT.

In its sample, this clone was seen a few times. The chain links TRBV5-1 to TRBJ2-3; TRBD2 aligns across 9 bases. Germline V CDR1 and CDR2: SGHRS, YFSETQ. The CDR3 length is 17 residues. The trim removed 0 bases at V and 2 bases at J, leaving 7 bases unmatched. The CDR3 coding sequence is TGCGCCAGCAGCTTGGCGAGAGCGGGAGGCCCCACAGATACGCAGTATTTT. Its translation is CASSLARAGGPTDTQYF. Full variable domain (rest looked up from reference TRBV5-1 and TRBJ2-3): KAGVTQTPRYLIKTRGQQVTLSCSPISGHRSVSWYQQTPGQGLQFLFEYFSETQRNKGNFPGRFSGRQFSNSRSEMNVSTLELGDSALYLCASSLARAGGPTDTQYFGPGTRLTVL.

The V call is TRBV5-1, the J call TRBJ1-1; 7 nucleotides match TRBD1. This CDR3 is 16 amino acids long. After removal of 3 bases from V and 1 base from J, the junction contained 9 bases not matched to a gene. The germline gives CDR1 SGHRS, CDR2 YFSETQ. CDR3 amino acids: CASSSRTGVGNTEAFF. The CDR3 nucleotides read TGCGCCAGCAGCTCACGCACAGGGGTTGGGAACACTGAAGCTTTCTTT.

The V and J genes are TRBV7-3 and TRBJ2-1, with 8 bases lining up with TRBD2. The germline gives CDR1 SGHTA, CDR2 FQGTGA. This CDR3 region has 15 residues. Losses at the gene ends were 5 bases for V and 4 bases for J; bases not matched to a gene: 7. CDR3 region: CASSTATSGYNEQFF. The CDR3 DNA follows: TGTGCCAGCAGCACAGCCACTAGCGGTTACAATGAGCAGTTCTTC.

The chain links TRBV11-1 to TRBJ2-6; 7 nucleotides align to TRBD1. V shed 3 bases and J 4 bases; nucleotides not matched to a gene: 3. CDR1 and CDR2 (germline): SGHAT, FQDESV (reference sequence). The CDR3 has 15 amino acids. CDR3 residues: CASSLGQPGANVLTF. The CDR3 DNA is TGTGCCAGCAGCTTGGGACAGCCCGGGGCCAACGTCCTGACTTTC.

The genes are TRBV4-2 and TRBJ2-2, with 7 bases identical to TRBD2. CDR3 length: 16 amino acids. With 0 bases clipped from V and 1 base from J, the junction kept 2 bases outside the gene matches. The V gene's germline CDR1 is LGHNA and CDR2 YNFKEQ. The CDR3 nucleotides are TGTGCCAGCAGCCAAGATCAGCGGGGGAACACCGGGGAGCTGTTTTTT. Translating it yields CASSQDQRGNTGELFF.

The rearrangement uses TRBV30 and TRBJ2-1; no clear D gene. The CDR3 length is 12 residues. Looked up from germline, CDR1 is GTSNPN and CDR2 is SVGIG (reference sequence). As DNA, the CDR3 is TGTGGCGGAGCTAGCTCCTACAATGAGCAGTTCTTC. Its protein product is CGGASSYNEQFF.

This clone was detected once. V is TRBV19 and J is TRBJ2-3, with 11 positions matching TRBD2. The V gene end was trimmed by 8 bases and the J gene end by 10 bases; junction bases not matched to a gene: 11. The CDR3 length is 14 residues. Germline V gene data show CDR1 as LNHDA and CDR2 as SQIVND (reference sequence). The DNA of the CDR3 is TGTGCCAGTGTAGCGGGAGGGCGGGTTAGGGCGCAGTATTTT. As protein: CASVAGGRVRAQYF.

This chain links TRBV5-1 with TRBJ2-3, with TRBD2 matching over 13 bases. V was pared by 2 bases and J by 4 bases, with 4 bases of the junction left unmatched. The CDR3 is 16 amino acids. Germline CDR1 is SGHRS and CDR2 is YFSETQ. The CDR3 DNA is TGCGCCAGCAGCTTAGGACTAGCGGGAGAGGCAGATACGCAGTATTTT. Translation: CASSLGLAGEADTQYF.

V is TRBV29-1 and J is TRBJ1-1; 7 bases map to TRBD1. CDR1 is SQVTM, CDR2 ANQGSEA, per germline. The ends lost 5 bases at V and 4 bases at J; junction bases unmatched: 10. CDR3 length: 14 amino acids. The CDR3 DNA reads TGCAGCGTTCCCGGGGACAGTCTAGTCACTGAAGCTTTCTTT. Translating it yields CSVPGDSLVTEAFF.

V is TRBV11-2 and J is TRBJ1-2, with 8 nucleotides matching TRBD1. Germline V gene lookup returns CDR1 SGHAT and CDR2 FQNNGV. V gave up 5 bases and J gave up 4 bases; unmatched junction bases: 9. The CDR3 is 15 amino acids. The CDR3 nucleotides read TGTGCCAGCAGCCAAGCAGGGGGCCTGGGCTATGGCTACACCTTC. This sequence encodes CASSQAGGLGYGYTF.

This clone was observed a few times. The junction does not match germline at one end; this may be a read error. The V call is TRBV7-7, the J call TRBJ2-3, with TRBD2 as a possible D gene (6 bases). Per germline, CDR1 SSHAT and CDR2 FNYEAQ (reference sequence). This CDR3 has 14 amino acids. The CDR3 DNA reads as TGTGCTAGCAGCTTAGGAGGGAGTAGAGATACGCAGTATTTT. This encodes CASSLGGSRDTQYF.